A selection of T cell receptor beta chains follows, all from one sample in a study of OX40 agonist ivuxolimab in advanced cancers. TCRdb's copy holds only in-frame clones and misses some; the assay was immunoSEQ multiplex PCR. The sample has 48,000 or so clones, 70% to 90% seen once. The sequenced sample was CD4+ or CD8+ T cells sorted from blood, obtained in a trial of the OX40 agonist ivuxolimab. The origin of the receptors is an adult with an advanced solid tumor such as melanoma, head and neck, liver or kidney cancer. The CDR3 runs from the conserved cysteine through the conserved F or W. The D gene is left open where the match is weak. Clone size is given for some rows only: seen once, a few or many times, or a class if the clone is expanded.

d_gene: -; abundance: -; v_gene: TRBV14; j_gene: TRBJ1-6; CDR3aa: CASSQDWRAGDSPLHF; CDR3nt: TGTGCCAGCAGCCAAGATTGGAGGGCAGGGGATTCACCCCTCCACTTT
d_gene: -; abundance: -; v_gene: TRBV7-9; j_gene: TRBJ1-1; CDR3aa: CASSRSRGAMNTEAFF; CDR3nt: TGTGCCAGCAGCCGAAGTCGTGGAGCGATGAACACTGAAGCTTTCTTT
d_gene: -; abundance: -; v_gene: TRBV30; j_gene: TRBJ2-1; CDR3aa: CAWSVYGEQFF; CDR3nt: TGTGCCTGGAGTGTGTACGGTGAGCAGTTCTTC
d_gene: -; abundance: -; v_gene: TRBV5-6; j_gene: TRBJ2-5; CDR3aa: CASSSWYVTQQETQYF; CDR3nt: TGTGCCAGCAGCTCATGGTATGTGACACAGCAAGAGACCCAGTACTTC
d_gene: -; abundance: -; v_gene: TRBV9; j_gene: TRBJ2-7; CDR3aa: CASSARGGEQYF; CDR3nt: TGTGCCAGCAGCGCCAGGGGAGGCGAGCAGTACTTC
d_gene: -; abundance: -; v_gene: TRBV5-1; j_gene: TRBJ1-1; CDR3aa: CASSLEGQFEAFF; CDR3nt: TGCGCCAGCAGCTTGGAGGGGCAGTTTGAAGCTTTCTTT
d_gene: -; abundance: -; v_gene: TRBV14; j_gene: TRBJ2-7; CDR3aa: CASSHAGPYEQYF; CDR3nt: TGTGCCAGCAGCCACGCCGGGCCCTACGAGCAGTACTTC
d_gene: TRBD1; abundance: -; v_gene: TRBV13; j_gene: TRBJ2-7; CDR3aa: CASSSQTGVYEQYF; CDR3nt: TGTGCCAGCAGCTCACAGACAGGGGTCTACGAGCAGTACTTC
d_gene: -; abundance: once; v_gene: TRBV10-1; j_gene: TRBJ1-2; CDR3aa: CASSESIWDLYGYTF; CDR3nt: TGCGCCAGCAGTGAGTCAATATGGGACTTATATGGCTACACCTTC
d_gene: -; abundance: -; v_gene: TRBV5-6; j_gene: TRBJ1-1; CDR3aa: CASSLATEAFF; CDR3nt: TGTGCCAGCAGCTTGGCCACTGAAGCTTTCTTT
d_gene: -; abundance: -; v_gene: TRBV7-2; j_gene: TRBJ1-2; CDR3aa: CATNPGPGWDGYTF; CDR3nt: TGTGCCACCAATCCCGGCCCGGGCTGGGATGGCTACACCTTC
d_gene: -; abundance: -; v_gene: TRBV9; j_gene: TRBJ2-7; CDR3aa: CASSVESVVGEQYF; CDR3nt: TGTGCCAGCAGCGTAGAGTCCGTGGTGGGCGAGCAGTACTTC
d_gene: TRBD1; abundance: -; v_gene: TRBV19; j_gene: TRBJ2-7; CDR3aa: CASSEGVQGHSYEQYF; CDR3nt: TGTGCCAGTAGTGAGGGGGTACAGGGGCACTCCTACGAGCAGTACTTC
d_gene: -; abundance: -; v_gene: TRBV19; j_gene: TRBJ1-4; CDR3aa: CASRPQGFATNEKLFF; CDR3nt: TGTGCCAGTAGACCACAGGGCTTTGCAACTAATGAAAAACTGTTTTTT
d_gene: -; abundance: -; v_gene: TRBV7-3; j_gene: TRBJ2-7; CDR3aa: CASSPGDSGYEQYF; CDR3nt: TGTGCCAGCAGCCCAGGGGACTCCGGATACGAGCAGTACTTC
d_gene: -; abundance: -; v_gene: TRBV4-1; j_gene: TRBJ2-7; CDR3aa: CASSQVASSYEQYF; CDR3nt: TGCGCCAGCAGCCAAGTCGCCTCCTCCTACGAGCAGTACTTC
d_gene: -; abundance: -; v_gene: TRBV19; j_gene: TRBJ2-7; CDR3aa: CASSHSSYEQYF; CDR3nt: TGTGCCAGTAGCCACAGCTCCTACGAGCAGTACTTC
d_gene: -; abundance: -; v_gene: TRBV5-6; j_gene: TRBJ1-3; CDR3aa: CASSFGGTWDTIYF; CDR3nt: TGTGCCAGCAGCTTCGGGGGTACTTGGGACACCATATATTTT
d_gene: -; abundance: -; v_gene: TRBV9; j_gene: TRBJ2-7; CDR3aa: CASSGPGSAYEQYF; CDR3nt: TGTGCCAGCAGCGGACCGGGATCCGCCTACGAGCAGTACTTC
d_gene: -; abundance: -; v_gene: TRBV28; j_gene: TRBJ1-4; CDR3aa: CASSLAPTGIEKLFF; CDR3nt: TGTGCCAGCAGTTTAGCCCCCACGGGGATCGAAAAACTGTTTTTT
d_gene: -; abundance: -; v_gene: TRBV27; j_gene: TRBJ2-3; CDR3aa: CASSYNRGGSTDTQYF; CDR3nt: TGTGCCAGCAGTTACAACCGAGGGGGGAGCACAGATACGCAGTATTTT
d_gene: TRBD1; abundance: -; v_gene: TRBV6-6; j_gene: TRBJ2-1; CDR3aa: CASSNGQGGDNEQFF; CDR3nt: TGTGCCAGCAGCAACGGACAGGGGGGGGACAATGAGCAGTTCTTC
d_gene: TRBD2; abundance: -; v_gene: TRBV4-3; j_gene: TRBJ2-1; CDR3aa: CASSQDGAGAYNEQFF; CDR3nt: TGCGCCAGCAGCCAAGACGGAGCGGGGGCCTACAATGAGCAGTTCTTC
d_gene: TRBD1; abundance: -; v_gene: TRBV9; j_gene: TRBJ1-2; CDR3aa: CASSASTGTGKANYGYTF; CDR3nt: TGTGCCAGCAGCGCATCGACCGGGACAGGGAAGGCTAACTATGGCTACACCTTC
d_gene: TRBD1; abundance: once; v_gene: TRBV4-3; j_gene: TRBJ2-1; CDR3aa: CASSQEGAGQGAYNEQFF; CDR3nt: TGCGCCAGCAGCCAAGAGGGGGCGGGACAGGGGGCCTACAATGAGCAGTTCTTC
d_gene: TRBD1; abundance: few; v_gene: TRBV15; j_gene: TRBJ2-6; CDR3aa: CATSREGGGGANVLTF; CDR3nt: TGTGCCACCAGCAGAGAAGGGGGCGGTGGGGCCAACGTCCTGACTTTC
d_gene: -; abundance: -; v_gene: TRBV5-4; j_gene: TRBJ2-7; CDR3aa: CASSLGTVEQYF; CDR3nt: TGTGCCAGCAGCTTGGGTACCGTGGAGCAGTACTTC
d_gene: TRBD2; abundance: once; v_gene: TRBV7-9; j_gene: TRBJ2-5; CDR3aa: CASSEPTSGEETQYF; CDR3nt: TGTGCCAGCAGCGAACCTACTAGCGGGGAAGAGACCCAGTACTTC
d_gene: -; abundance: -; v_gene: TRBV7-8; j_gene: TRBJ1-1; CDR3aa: CASSPRGEITEAFF; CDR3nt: TGTGCCAGCAGCCCGCGCGGGGAAATCACTGAAGCTTTCTTT
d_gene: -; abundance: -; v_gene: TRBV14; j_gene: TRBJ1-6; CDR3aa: CASSQGMGKSYNSPLHF; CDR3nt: TGTGCCAGCAGCCAAGGAATGGGGAAGTCCTATAATTCACCCCTCCACTTT
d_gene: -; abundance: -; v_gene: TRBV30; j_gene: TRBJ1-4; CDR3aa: CAWSAPGFGEKLFF; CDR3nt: TGTGCCTGGAGTGCCCCGGGGTTTGGAGAAAAACTGTTTTTT
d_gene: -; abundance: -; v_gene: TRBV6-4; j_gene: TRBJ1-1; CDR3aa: CASSGAGEAFF; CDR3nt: TGTGCCAGCAGTGGTGCGGGGGAAGCTTTCTTT
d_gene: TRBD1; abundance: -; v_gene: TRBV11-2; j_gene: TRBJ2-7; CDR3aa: CASSTGTGSPYEQYF; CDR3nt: TGTGCCAGCAGCACCGGGACAGGGTCTCCCTACGAGCAGTACTTC
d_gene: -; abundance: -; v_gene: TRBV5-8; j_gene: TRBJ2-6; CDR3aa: CASSRVSGANVLTF; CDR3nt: TGTGCCAGCAGCAGGGTTTCTGGGGCCAACGTCCTGACTTTC
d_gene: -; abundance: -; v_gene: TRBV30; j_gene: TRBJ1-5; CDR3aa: CAWSVGENQPQHF; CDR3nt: TGTGCCTGGAGTGTAGGCGAGAACCAGCCCCAGCATTTT
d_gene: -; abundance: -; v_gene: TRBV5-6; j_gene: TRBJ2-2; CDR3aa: CASSLGVRGALFAGELFF; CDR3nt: TGTGCCAGCAGCTTGGGTGTCAGGGGGGCTCTTTTTGCCGGGGAGCTGTTTTTT
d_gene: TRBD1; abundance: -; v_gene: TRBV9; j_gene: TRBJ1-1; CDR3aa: CASSDHHGTGTQNTEAFF; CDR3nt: TGTGCCAGCAGCGACCATCATGGGACAGGGACCCAGAACACTGAAGCTTTCTTT
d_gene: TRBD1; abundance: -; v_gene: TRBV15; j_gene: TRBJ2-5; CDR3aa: CATSTSRRGQAFQETQYF; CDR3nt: TGTGCCACCAGCACCTCGAGGCGGGGACAGGCTTTCCAAGAGACCCAGTACTTC
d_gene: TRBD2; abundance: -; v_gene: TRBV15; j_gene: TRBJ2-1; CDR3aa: CATSRDRGGTDEQFF; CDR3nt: TGTGCCACCAGCAGAGATCGGGGGGGGACCGATGAGCAGTTCTTC
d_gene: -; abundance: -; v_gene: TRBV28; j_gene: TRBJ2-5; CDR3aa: CASITGGARNQETQYF; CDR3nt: TGTGCCAGCATCACTGGGGGGGCGCGCAACCAAGAGACCCAGTACTTC
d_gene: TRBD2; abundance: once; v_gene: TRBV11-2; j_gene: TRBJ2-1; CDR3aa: CASSFLAGGYYNEQFF; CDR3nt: TGTGCCAGCAGCTTCCTAGCGGGGGGGTATTACAATGAGCAGTTCTTC
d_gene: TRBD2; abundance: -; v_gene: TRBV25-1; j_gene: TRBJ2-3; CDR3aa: CASSSMGLGDTDTQYF; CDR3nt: TGTGCCAGCAGTTCAATGGGACTAGGGGACACGGATACGCAGTATTTT
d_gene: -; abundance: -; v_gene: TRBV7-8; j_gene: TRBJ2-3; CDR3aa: CASSLYGGSTDTQYF; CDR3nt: TGTGCCAGCAGCTTGTATGGGGGTAGCACAGATACGCAGTATTTT
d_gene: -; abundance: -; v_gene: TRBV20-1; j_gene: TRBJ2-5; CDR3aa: CSAETRETQYF; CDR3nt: TGCAGTGCTGAGACGAGAGAGACCCAGTACTTC
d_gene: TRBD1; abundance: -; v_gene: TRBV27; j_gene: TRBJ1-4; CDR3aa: CASTRQGADEKLFF; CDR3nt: TGTGCCAGCACGCGACAGGGGGCCGATGAAAAACTGTTTTTT
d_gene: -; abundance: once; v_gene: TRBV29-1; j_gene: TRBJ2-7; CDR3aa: CSVWDVEQYF; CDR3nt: TGCAGCGTCTGGGACGTCGAGCAGTACTTC
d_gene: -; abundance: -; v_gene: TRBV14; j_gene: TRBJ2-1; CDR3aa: CASSQDPGSYNEQFF; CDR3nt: TGTGCCAGCAGCCAAGACCCTGGCTCCTACAATGAGCAGTTCTTC
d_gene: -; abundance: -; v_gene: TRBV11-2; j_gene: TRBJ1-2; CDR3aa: CASSSPGDGYTF; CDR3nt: TGTGCCAGCAGCTCGCCAGGAGATGGCTACACCTTC
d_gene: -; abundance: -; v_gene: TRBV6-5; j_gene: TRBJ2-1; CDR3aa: CASSYGASQDNEQFF; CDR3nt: TGTGCCAGCAGTTACGGGGCTAGCCAGGACAATGAGCAGTTCTTC
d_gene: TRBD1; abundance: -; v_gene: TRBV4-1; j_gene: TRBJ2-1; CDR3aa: CASSQEGGGDEQFF; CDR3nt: TGCGCCAGCAGCCAAGAAGGGGGCGGAGATGAGCAGTTCTTC
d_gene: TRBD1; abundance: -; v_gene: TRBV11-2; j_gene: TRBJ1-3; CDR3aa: CASSLPTGALGNTIYF; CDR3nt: TGTGCCAGCAGCCTACCGACAGGGGCGCTCGGAAACACCATATATTTT
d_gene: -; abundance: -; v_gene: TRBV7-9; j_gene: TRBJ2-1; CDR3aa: CASSLTTDNEQFF; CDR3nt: TGTGCCAGCAGCCTCACGACAGACAATGAGCAGTTCTTC